The 31 T cell receptor beta chains below come from one sample, sequenced in a study of T cells after yellow fever vaccination. Using its own MiXCR run on the 5' RACE reads, TCRdb lists one record per CDR3 protein. This sample yields hundreds of thousands of distinct CDR3 sequences, of which roughly 10% are seen a single time; roughly 18% belongs to the top ten. The sequencing here drew on PBMCs, taken on the day of the first yellow fever vaccination. All receptors derive from a man younger than 35 who received the YFV17D yellow fever vaccine.

The table lists this clonotype with a few counts. This chain connects TRBV6-5 to TRBJ1-5, with 8 bases aligning to TRBD1. Per the germline V gene, CDR1 is MNHEY and CDR2 is SVGAGI. The trim removed 6 bases at V and 5 bases at J, leaving 9 bases unmatched. This CDR3 comprises 15 residues. For the CDR3, the DNA is TGTGCCAGCAGCTCCCGGGCAGGGGGCTATCAGCCCCAGCATTTT. It translates to CASSSRAGGYQPQHF.

This chain joins TRBV19 and TRBJ1-3; D not certain. Trimming took 8 bases from V and 3 from J, leaving 14 bases between them. This CDR3 is built from 14 residues. Germline assignment: CDR1 LNHDA and CDR2 SQIVND (reference sequence). The CDR3 coding sequence is TGTGCCAGTTCAACCGGGATATTTGGAAACACCATATATTTT. Translated, it gives CASSTGIFGNTIYF.

This clonotype was observed a handful of times. V usage is TRBV7-2 and J usage is TRBJ2-5; D call uncertain. This CDR3 contains 13 residues. V was shortened by 5 bases and J by 5 bases, with 12 bases between the two germline ends. The germline gives CDR1 SGHTA, CDR2 FQGNSA. This CDR3 is CASSPWTQETQYF. The DNA for the CDR3 is TGTGCCAGCAGCCCATGGACGCAGGAGACCCAGTACTTC.

This chain links TRBV11-2 with TRBJ2-1; 11 positions match TRBD2. The V gene end was trimmed by 3 bases and the J gene end by 9 bases; junction bases not matched to a gene: 10. Germline V gene sequence: CDR1 SGHAT, CDR2 FQNNGV. This CDR3 region has 16 residues. CDR3 sequence (DNA): TGTGCCAGCAGCTTGGTAGCGGGGGGGCCAGCGGGTGAGCAGTTCTTC. Translating gives CASSLVAGGPAGEQFF.

There are a few counts of this clonotype. This chain links TRBV7-2 with TRBJ2-5, with TRBD2 identical over 12 bases. Germline V gene lookup returns CDR1 SGHTA and CDR2 FQGNSA. With V trimmed by 1 base and J by 10 bases, 7 bases remained unmatched. This CDR3 region has 15 residues. CDR3 residues: CASSLGGLAGRVQYF. As DNA, the CDR3 is TGTGCCAGCAGCTTAGGTGGACTAGCGGGAAGAGTCCAGTACTTC.

This clonotype came up many times. The rearrangement uses TRBV12-3 or TRBV12-4 and TRBJ1-2; 9 bases fit TRBD1. CDR3 length equals 15 residues. Trimming at V came to 5 bases and at J to 7 bases, leaving 11 bases not matched to a gene. CDR3 nucleotides: TGTGCCAGCAGTCGTCCCGGGACAGGGAAACCTGGCTACACCTTC. Amino acid sequence: CASSRPGTGKPGYTF.

V usage is TRBV7-8 and J usage is TRBJ1-6; D remains ambiguous. Germline assignment: CDR1 SGHVS and CDR2 FQNEAQ. CDR3 size: 17 residues. V gave up 2 bases and J gave up 9 bases, with 20 bases separating them. DNA of the CDR3: TGTGCCAGCAGCTTACTATCGGGCTCGTCCTTTGGTTCACCCCTCCACTTT. Its protein is CASSLLSGSSFGSPLHF.

This clonotype was counted ten times or more. CDR3 coding DNA: TGCGCCAGCAGCCAAGAGTTGGGAGGCCGGGGGGCTGAAGCTTTCTTT. It translates to CASSQELGGRGAEAFF. This chain joins TRBV4-1 and TRBJ1-1, with a possible D match to TRBD1 (5 bases). The CDR3 runs to 16 residues. Germline V CDR1 and CDR2: MGHRA, YSYEKL. V was clipped by 0 bases and J by 6 bases, with 17 bases between them.

V and J are TRBV12-3 or TRBV12-4 and TRBJ1-3; tentative D call: TRBD1 (5 bases). CDR3 length: 16 residues. V was pared by 2 bases and J by 0 bases, with 11 bases between. The CDR3 DNA reads TGTGCCAGCAGTTTAAGAGGGGCCGGCTCTGGAAACACCATATATTTT. Amino acids: CASSLRGAGSGNTIYF.

V and J are TRBV7-9 and TRBJ1-2; 7 bases map to TRBD1. The germline gives CDR1 SEHNR, CDR2 FQNEAQ (reference sequence). The CDR3 consists of 16 residues. The ends lost 5 bases at V and 4 bases at J; junction bases unmatched: 13. In DNA form, the CDR3 reads TGTGCCAGCAGCCCAAAAGAGGGGGGACAGATCTATGGCTACACCTTC. It is translated as CASSPKEGGQIYGYTF.

A few counts support this clonotype. V gene TRBV7-2 combines with J gene TRBJ1-1; TRBD1 agrees at 9 bases. CDR1 is SGHTA and CDR2 is FQGNSA in the germline V gene. Unmatched junction bases numbered 5, after V lost 5 bases and J lost 4 bases. This CDR3 has 14 amino acids. CDR3: CASSLGTGFTEAFF. Written as DNA, the CDR3 is TGTGCCAGCAGCCTCGGGACAGGGTTCACTGAAGCTTTCTTT.

This clonotype turned up a few times. The rearrangement links TRBV6-5 to TRBJ1-6, with D maybe TRBD1 (5 bases). CDR3 size: 15 residues. Per the germline V gene, CDR1 is MNHEY and CDR2 is SVGAGI. V was clipped by 0 bases and J by 6 bases, with 9 bases between them. CDR3 sequence (DNA): TGTGCCAGCAGTTACTCGGGACTGGTTAATTCACCCCTCCACTTT. It is translated as CASSYSGLVNSPLHF.

This clonotype was seen more than once but under ten times. The V gene is TRBV9, the J gene TRBJ2-1; D possibly uses TRBD1 or TRBD2 (6 bases each). The length of the CDR3 is 15 residues. The germline V gene has CDR1 SGDLS and CDR2 YYNGEE. Trimming removed 0 bases from V and 4 bases from J, with 11 bases in between. The CDR3, as DNA: TGTGCCAGCAGCGTAGTGGGGGGCACTTACAATGAGCAGTTCTTC. As protein: CASSVVGGTYNEQFF.

The chain joins TRBV2 to TRBJ1-2; no reliable D call. This CDR3 comprises 14 residues. Trimming stripped 4 bases from V and 9 bases from J, with 18 bases between. Germline V gene lookup returns CDR1 SNHLY and CDR2 FYNNEI. The CDR3 DNA reads TGTGCCAGCAGTGCCCAAAAAGGGTATGGAAGCTACACCTTC. It codes for CASSAQKGYGSYTF. Variable domain in full (rest from reference TRBV2 and TRBJ1-2): EPEVTQTPSHQVTQMGQEVILRCVPISNHLYFYWYRQILGQKVEFLVSFYNNEISEKSEIFDDQFSVERPDGSNFTLKIRSTKLEDSAMYFCASSAQKGYGSYTFGSGTRLTVV.

This clonotype was seen a few times. The V and J genes are TRBV6-5 and TRBJ2-7, with D maybe TRBD1 (6 bases). This CDR3 has 13 amino acids. Trimming removed 2 bases at V and 2 bases at J, with 7 bases between. Germline-derived CDR1 and CDR2 are MNHEY and SVGAGI. The CDR3 loop is CASSYRGTYEQYF. The CDR3 DNA follows: TGTGCCAGCAGTTACAGGGGGACCTACGAGCAGTACTTC.

A note on this clonotype: This may arise from a read error, as a much more abundant clone is one base away. The CDR3 protein is CASSFAARAVTGELFF. CDR3 nucleotides: TGCGCCAGCAGCTTCGCAGCGAGGGCCGTTACCGGGGAGCTGTTTTTT. V usage is TRBV5-1 and J usage is TRBJ2-2; possible D gene TRBD2, 5 bases. V lost 2 bases to trimming and J lost 5 bases, with 16 bases between them. The CDR3 covers 16 residues. In germline, CDR1 is SGHRS, CDR2 YFSETQ.

This clonotype was counted between two and nine times. The chain has TRBV7-2 and TRBJ1-5; D may be TRBD1 (6 bases). CDR1 and CDR2 from the germline V gene are SGHTA and FQGNSA. Trimming pared 5 bases from V and 1 base from J, leaving 15 bases between. This CDR3 is 16 amino acids long. CDR3 amino acids: CASSPHGGASNQPQHF. The CDR3 nucleotides read TGTGCCAGCAGCCCTCACGGGGGGGCAAGCAATCAGCCCCAGCATTTT.

A few counts support this clonotype. V gene TRBV7-9 combines with J gene TRBJ2-4; no firm D call. CDR1 SEHNR and CDR2 FQNEAQ come from the germline V gene (reference sequence). V lost 6 bases, J lost 1 base, and 10 bases lay in between. This CDR3 contains 14 residues. Written as DNA, the CDR3 is TGTGCCAGCAGTCTCTTGGGTGCCAAAAACATTCAGTACTTC. It is translated as CASSLLGAKNIQYF.

The chain couples TRBV11-2 to TRBJ2-1, with unresolved D. CDR3 size: 12 residues. Trimming removed 5 bases at V and 4 bases at J, with 6 bases between. Germline V gene lookup returns CDR1 SGHAT and CDR2 FQNNGV. CDR3 protein: CASSMLYNEQFF. The DNA for the CDR3 is TGTGCCAGCAGCATGCTTTACAATGAGCAGTTCTTC.

This chain uses TRBV6-1 with TRBJ1-3; 9 bases align to TRBD1. The germline CDR1 and CDR2 sequences are MNHNS and SASEGT. Trimming removed 7 bases from V and 5 bases from J; junction bases left unmatched: 9. There are 15 residues in the CDR3. The CDR3 spells CASTPTGGSRNTIYF. The CDR3 DNA follows: TGTGCCAGCACACCGACAGGGGGATCGAGAAACACCATATATTTT.

This clonotype was picked up many times. V usage is TRBV4-3 and J usage is TRBJ1-5; tentative D call: TRBD1 (5 bases). Germline V CDR1 and CDR2: LGHNA, YSLEER. There are 14 residues in the CDR3. The V end was cut by 5 bases, the J end by 4 bases, with 12 bases between. The CDR3 nucleotides read TGCGCCAGCAGCAGAGACAGTTGGAATCAGCCCCAGCATTTT. As protein: CASSRDSWNQPQHF.

The V and J genes are TRBV6-5 and TRBJ1-1; TRBD1 is a possible D gene (5 bases). Germline assignment: CDR1 MNHEY and CDR2 SVGAGI. V lost 1 base and J 4 bases, leaving 13 bases between the germline ends. This CDR3 has 15 residues. As DNA, the CDR3 is TGTGCCAGCAGTTACTTGCCAGGGAGCGGCACTGAAGCTTTCTTT. This encodes CASSYLPGSGTEAFF.

The chain employs TRBV7-2 and TRBJ1-5, with unresolved D. This CDR3 comprises 14 residues. Trimming left V 1 base short and J 3 bases short, with 7 bases between. CDR1 and CDR2 from the germline V gene are SGHTA and FQGNSA. CDR3 nucleotides: TGTGCCAGCAGCTTAGACGGGTTCAATCAGCCCCAGCATTTT. Its protein is CASSLDGFNQPQHF.

In its sample, this clonotype was seen a few times. The chain carries TRBV12-3 or TRBV12-4 and TRBJ2-2; D is undetermined. This CDR3 has 15 residues. Trimming took off 3 bases at V and 0 bases at J, with 8 bases between the two ends. Here the CDR3 reads CASSFATPNTGELFF. The CDR3 nucleotides read TGTGCCAGCAGTTTTGCGACGCCGAACACCGGGGAGCTGTTTTTT.

This chain links TRBV20-1 with TRBJ2-5; D perhaps matches TRBD1 (6 bases). This CDR3 comprises 12 residues. V was clipped by 8 bases and J by 1 base, with 11 bases between them. The germline CDR1 and CDR2 sequences are DFQATT and SNEGSKA (reference sequence). The CDR3, as DNA: TGCAGTTTGTGGGACACCCAAGAGACCCAGTACTTC. Protein: CSLWDTQETQYF.

This clonotype showed up just a few times. V gene TRBV5-4 combines with J gene TRBJ2-2, with D tentatively TRBD2 (7 bases). Deletions cut 4 bases from V and 4 bases from J, with 14 bases between. This CDR3 is 15 amino acids long. Germline lookup yields CDR1 SGHNT and CDR2 YYREEE (reference sequence). The CDR3 loop reads CASSEGGPGTGELFF. The CDR3 bases are TGTGCCAGCAGCGAGGGGGGGCCAGGCACCGGGGAGCTGTTTTTT.

The V call is TRBV5-6, the J call TRBJ2-5, with 7 bases matching TRBD1. This CDR3 is built from 15 residues. Germline lookup yields CDR1 SGHDT and CDR2 YYEEEE. With 2 bases clipped from V and 0 bases from J, the junction kept 4 bases outside the gene matches. CDR3 amino acids: CASSFWTGHQETQYF. In nucleotides, the CDR3 is TGTGCCAGCAGCTTCTGGACAGGACACCAAGAGACCCAGTACTTC.

The CDR3 region has the DNA TGTGCCATCAGTGTCGGGGAACTAGCAGGAAACACCATATATTTT. Translated: CAISVGELAGNTIYF. The rearrangement joins TRBV10-3 to TRBJ1-3; D gene unclear. CDR1 is ENHRY, CDR2 SYGVKD, per germline. V lost 4 bases, J lost 4 bases, and 14 bases lay in between. The CDR3 consists of 15 residues.

The chain employs TRBV27 and TRBJ2-5, with a tentative D call TRBD2 (5 bases). The germline V gene encodes CDR1 MNHEY and CDR2 SMNVEV (reference sequence). The CDR3 has 15 residues. V lost 6 bases to trimming and J lost 1 base, with 15 bases between them. The CDR3 spells CASRHGPRGQETQYF. The CDR3 bases are TGTGCCAGCAGGCATGGACCACGGGGCCAAGAGACCCAGTACTTC.

Only a few counts were recorded for this clonotype. This chain connects TRBV9 to TRBJ1-6; possibly TRBD1 for D (5 bases). From germline, CDR1 is SGDLS and CDR2 YYNGEE. Deletions cut 0 bases from V and 8 bases from J, with 12 bases between. CDR3 size: 15 residues. The CDR3 DNA sequence: TGTGCCAGCAGCGTAGTTGGGGCCATCCATTCACCCCTCCACTTT. This sequence encodes CASSVVGAIHSPLHF.

This clonotype was picked up a small number of times. The chain recombines TRBV20-1 with TRBJ2-1; 8 nucleotides match TRBD2. Losses at the gene ends were 3 bases for V and 1 base for J; bases not matched to a gene: 8. The V gene's germline CDR1 is DFQATT and CDR2 SNEGSKA (reference sequence). The CDR3 runs to 16 residues. The CDR3 protein is CSASSGAAGSYNEQFF. CDR3 DNA sequence: TGCAGTGCTAGTAGCGGGGCAGCCGGTTCCTACAATGAGCAGTTCTTC.